Reported below is one T cell receptor beta chain. V gave up 2 bases and J gave up 5 bases, with 9 bases separating them. The CDR3 contains 13 residues. The germline V gene encodes CDR1 MDHEN and CDR2 SYDVKM. This specimen comes from a study of blood T cell repertoires in COVID-19. Study at large: Material from acute and convalescent COVID-19 was sourced from the United States, Italy and Spain. Nucleic acid was either cDNA or gDNA, and it came from T cells, B-cell-depleted T cells, or PBMCs.

Original processing methods: Reference gene primer amplification in the assay estimated nucleated cell counts. Here immunoSEQ multiplex PCR was the method, and the copy in TCRdb shows in-frame clones only, minus some. V, J and clone size reflect that table, while D and trimming were determined from the DNA. The table lists 90,000 to 150,000 clones, 80% to 90% of them singletons, with approximately 7.2% in the top ten. The rearrangement joins TRBV28 to TRBJ2-5, with a weak D call TRBD1 (6 bases). The sequence came from a man between 65 and 85 years old who had recovered from COVID-19. Sequences were obtained from peripheral blood. For the CDR3, the DNA is TGTGCCAGCAGTTTAAGGCAGGGGGAGACCCAGTACTTC. This encodes CASSLRQGETQYF.